This entry concerns a single TCR beta chain. Antigen specificity is unknown. This record belongs to a study of identical twins. V lost 3 bases, J lost 4 bases, and 3 bases stayed unmatched. Germline CDR1 and CDR2: SGHDT and YYEEEE. The CDR3 covers 14 residues. Addition of a universal primer site occurred through template switching, and cDNA carried unique molecular identifiers. TCRdb independently ran MiXCR on the 5' RACE reads; one entry per CDR3 protein. The sample consists of 500,000 or so distinct CDR3 sequences, 13% to 15% of them appearing once. Overall study findings and caveats: Beta out-of-frame sequences showed weaker excess sharing between twins. Donors were not followed over many years; analysis was cross-sectional. Memory repertoires lacked the insertion deficit that abundant cord blood beta clonotypes showed.

These records were also assigned to another study, of yellow fever vaccine responses in identical twins.

The sequence was collected from a young woman in good health. The gene calls are TRBV5-6 and TRBJ2-5, with TRBD1 matching 10 bases. The sequenced sample was CD4+ T cells sorted from blood. CDR3 DNA: TGTGCCAGCAGCTGGGACAGGGGCGGAGAGACCCAGTACTTC. As protein: CASSWDRGGETQYF.